This is a list of T cell receptor beta chains from one sample in a study of T cell responses to AZD1222 COVID-19 vaccine. Data came from immunoSEQ multiplex PCR; TCRdb stores just in-frame clones and leaves some out. The profile shows more than 150,000 clones, less than 95% of them singletons. Sequences were derived from peripheral blood, sampled on day 0 of AZD1222 vaccination. These receptors originate from an adult in good health. Each CDR3 is given with its conserved first and last residue. The D gene is left open where the match is weak. Some rows have no size entry. The others give once, few or many, or a class for an expanded clone.

clone_size	v_call	cdr3_length	j_call	d_call	cdr3_nt	cdr3_aa
-	TRBV7-9	17	TRBJ2-7	TRBD1	TGTGCCAGCAGCGCAAACCCAGGACAGGGGGGCTACTACGAGCAGTACTTC	CASSANPGQGGYYEQYF
-	TRBV11-2	17	TRBJ2-7	-	TGTGCCAGCAGCTTAACCCTACGGGTAACTGGTTACTACGAGCAGTACTTC	CASSLTLRVTGYYEQYF
-	TRBV7-9	16	TRBJ1-1	TRBD1	TGTGCCAGCAGCTTCGGGGCCGGGACAGAGAACACTGAAGCTTTCTTT	CASSFGAGTENTEAFF
-	TRBV5-1	15	TRBJ1-5	TRBD1	TGCGCCAGCAGCCTACAGGGGTATAGCAATCAGCCCCAGCATTTT	CASSLQGYSNQPQHF
-	TRBV2	15	TRBJ1-1	-	TGTGCCAGCGCCGAGCCACCGGGGTCTAACACTGAAGCTTTCTTT	CASAEPPGSNTEAFF
-	TRBV7-2	16	TRBJ1-2	TRBD1	TGTGCCAGCAGCTTAGCCCCTCCCGGGACAGGGTATGGCTACACCTTC	CASSLAPPGTGYGYTF
-	TRBV15	19	TRBJ2-3	TRBD2	TGTGCCACCAGCACCCCCCGTAAGGGAACTAGCGTTAGCACAGATACGCAGTATTTT	CATSTPRKGTSVSTDTQYF
-	TRBV4-3	12	TRBJ2-5	-	TGCGCCAGCAGCCAAGATCAAGAGACCCAGTACTTC	CASSQDQETQYF
-	TRBV11-2	15	TRBJ2-7	-	TGTGCCAGCAGCCGACTGGGCATCCTTTTGGGAGAGCAGTACTTC	CASSRLGILLGEQYF
-	TRBV25-1	15	TRBJ2-5	-	TGTGCCAGCAGTGGGATTCCGGGCCTCCAAGAGACCCAGTACTTC	CASSGIPGLQETQYF
-	TRBV6-5	13	TRBJ1-6	-	TGTGCCAGCAGTTACCAGGGGAATTCACCCCTCCACTTT	CASSYQGNSPLHF
-	TRBV11-2	12	TRBJ2-7	-	TGTGCCAGCAGCAAGCCACCGAACGAGCAGTACTTC	CASSKPPNEQYF
-	TRBV5-5	14	TRBJ1-1	-	TGTGCCAGCAGCGCGGTTAGGCGGACGGAAGAAGCTTTCTTT	CASSAVRRTEEAFF
-	TRBV28	16	TRBJ1-5	-	TGTGCCAGCAGTTTAGCTGAGAGATGGAGCAATCAGCCCCAGCATTTT	CASSLAERWSNQPQHF
once	TRBV28	14	TRBJ2-5	TRBD1	TGTGCCAGCAGGACAGGGGGCGCGGGAGAGACCCAGTACTTC	CASRTGGAGETQYF
few	TRBV18	14	TRBJ1-2	-	TGTGCCAGCTCACCCGCCACGCAGGGATCCGGCTACACCTTC	CASSPATQGSGYTF
-	TRBV21-1	18	TRBJ1-3	-	TGTGCCAGCAGCAAAGTGGACAGGGTCTTGGGGTCTGGAAACACCATATATTTT	CASSKVDRVLGSGNTIYF
-	TRBV5-1	14	TRBJ1-1	-	TGCGCCAGCAGCTCGGACAGCCGGAGCACTGAAGCTTTCTTT	CASSSDSRSTEAFF
few	TRBV28	14	TRBJ1-2	-	TGTGCCAGCAGTTTATCGGGACTCCCTTTGGGCTACACCTTC	CASSLSGLPLGYTF
-	TRBV5-6	18	TRBJ1-2	TRBD1	TGTGCCAGCAGCTTGTCCCGGGACAGGGGGTGGTTCGACTATGGCTACACCTTC	CASSLSRDRGWFDYGYTF
once	TRBV2	13	TRBJ2-3	TRBD2	TGTGCCAGCTTATACGGGAGGGGTGATACGCAGTATTTT	CASLYGRGDTQYF
-	TRBV5-6	17	TRBJ1-1	-	TGTGCCAGCAGCTTGGATGGGTGGATATGGGGGGCGAGGGAAGCTTTCTTT	CASSLDGWIWGAREAFF
-	TRBV6-6	13	TRBJ1-2	TRBD1	TGTGCCAGCAGTTACGAGGGGACAGGGCGCTACACCTTC	CASSYEGTGRYTF
-	TRBV10-3	15	TRBJ2-7	-	TGTGCCATCAGTGAGTCGATGGCTACCTCCTACGAGCAGTACTTC	CAISESMATSYEQYF
-	TRBV16	16	TRBJ1-5	-	TGTGCCAGCAGCCAATCGAGCCCTAGGGTATCTCCGCCCCAGCATTTT	CASSQSSPRVSPPQHF
-	TRBV15	16	TRBJ2-6	TRBD1	TGTGCCACCAGCAGATGGGACAGCTCTGGGGCCAACGTCCTGACTTTC	CATSRWDSSGANVLTF
-	TRBV28	12	TRBJ2-4	-	TGTGCCAGCAGAACAGGGAGGGACATTCAGTACTTC	CASRTGRDIQYF
-	TRBV7-2	13	TRBJ1-5	-	TGTGCCAGCAGCTTAGTTGCAAATCAGCCCCAGCATTTT	CASSLVANQPQHF
once	TRBV7-9	15	TRBJ2-7	TRBD2	TGTGCCAGCAGCTTCCCAGCGGGAGGGTTGGACGAGCAGTACTTC	CASSFPAGGLDEQYF
few	TRBV28	14	TRBJ1-2	TRBD1	TGTGCCAGCAGCCGTGGGACAGGGAACTATGGCTACACCTTC	CASSRGTGNYGYTF
-	TRBV6-5	11	TRBJ1-2	-	TGTGCCAGCAGTTGGGGGTATGGCTACACCTTC	CASSWGYGYTF